The 14 T cell receptor beta chains presented below share a single source sample, sequenced in a study of blood T cell repertoires in COVID-19. Repertoires were generated with immunoSEQ multiplex PCR, while TCRdb's copy carries only in-frame clones and drops some. The sample consists of around 200,000 clones, roughly 80% of them appearing once. Sequencing was done on a sample of peripheral blood. The receptors were sampled from a woman in her 70s with acute or convalescent COVID-19.

The V gene is TRBV2, the J gene TRBJ2-4; 7 bases align to TRBD2. V gave up 6 bases and J gave up 11 bases; unmatched junction bases: 4. The CDR3 length is 11 residues. From germline, CDR1 is SNHLY and CDR2 FYNNEI. The CDR3 region has the DNA TGTGCCAGCAGCCCGAGCGGGGTTCAGTACTTC. Protein: CASSPSGVQYF.

The chain employs TRBV3-1 (or the pseudogene TRBV3-2) and TRBJ2-5; D is possibly TRBD2 (6 bases). The CDR3 totals 14 residues. Trimming took 2 bases from V and 3 from J, leaving 10 bases between them. Germline loops: CDR1 LGHDT, CDR2 YNNKEL (reference sequence). The CDR3: CASSQWDFEETQYF. DNA for the CDR3: TGTGCCAGCAGCCAATGGGACTTCGAAGAGACCCAGTACTTC.

The genes are TRBV2 and TRBJ1-1; D may be TRBD1 (5 bases). The CDR3 loop spans 13 amino acids. Trimming took 6 bases from V and 0 from J, leaving 8 bases between them. Germline V lookup: CDR1 SNHLY, CDR2 FYNNEI. CDR3 DNA: TGTGCCAGCAGCCCAGGGTTGAACACTGAAGCTTTCTTT. It encodes CASSPGLNTEAFF.

This clone has a handful of counts. The chain recombines TRBV28 with TRBJ2-1, with 11 positions matching TRBD2. V shed 5 bases and J 9 bases; nucleotides not matched to a gene: 9. This CDR3 comprises 15 residues. CDR1 is MDHEN, CDR2 SYDVKM, per germline. The CDR3: CASSEPASGRSEQFF. The CDR3 bases are TGTGCCAGCAGTGAGCCGGCTAGCGGGAGGAGTGAGCAGTTCTTC.

J is TRBJ2-1 and V is TRBV18; maybe TRBD2 (5 bases). The CDR3 is made up of 18 amino acids. V dropped 2 bases and J dropped 4 bases, with 21 bases sitting between them. Germline values: CDR1 KGHSH, CDR2 LQKENI. DNA for the CDR3: TGTGCCAGCTCACCATTCCCCCTTCTAGAGCGGTCGTACAATGAGCAGTTCTTC. Translated: CASSPFPLLERSYNEQFF.

The J gene is TRBJ1-2, the V gene TRBV2; perhaps TRBD1 as D (5 bases). Germline lookup yields CDR1 SNHLY and CDR2 FYNNEI. The CDR3 loop spans 16 amino acids. Trimming removed 3 bases at V and 4 bases at J, with 18 bases between. The CDR3 here is CASSDPSKTVTYGYTF. In DNA, the CDR3 is TGTGCCAGCAGTGACCCTTCCAAGACAGTCACCTATGGCTACACCTTC.

In its sample, this clone was seen once. The chain couples TRBV7-7 to TRBJ2-5; D is undetermined. Trimming took 2 bases from V and 2 from J, leaving 6 bases between them. The CDR3 sequence is 13 residues long. Germline-derived CDR1 and CDR2 are SSHAT and FNYEAQ (reference sequence). As DNA, the CDR3 is TGTGCCAGCAGCTTAACTTTTCAAGAGACCCAGTACTTC. This translates into CASSLTFQETQYF.

This sequence joins TRBV11-3 and TRBJ2-5, with D maybe TRBD2 (6 bases). This CDR3 contains 14 residues. Trimming shortened V by 1 base and J by 3 bases, and 9 bases separated the two germline ends. Germline CDR1 and CDR2: SGHNT and YENEEA. The CDR3 reads CASSLGASEETQYF. The CDR3 coding sequence is TGTGCCAGCAGCTTAGGGGCTAGCGAAGAGACCCAGTACTTC.

This sequence joins TRBV5-1 and TRBJ2-1; 11 bases map to TRBD2. Germline V gene lookup returns CDR1 SGHRS and CDR2 YFSETQ. The CDR3 contains 16 residues. Losses at the gene ends were 0 bases for V and 9 bases for J; bases not matched to a gene: 8. The DNA of the CDR3 is TGCGCCAGCAGCTTGGTTTTAGCGGGAGGGCGGGGTGAGCAGTTCTTC. Translating gives CASSLVLAGGRGEQFF.

This rearrangement joins TRBV28 to TRBJ2-2; 7 nucleotides align to TRBD1. The CDR3 is made up of 16 amino acids. CDR1 is MDHEN and CDR2 is SYDVKM in the germline V gene. With 7 bases clipped from V and 1 base from J, the junction kept 9 bases outside the gene matches. The CDR3 loop is CASNPPGQLNTGELFF. The CDR3 nucleotides read TGTGCCAGCAACCCTCCGGGACAGTTGAACACCGGGGAGCTGTTTTTT.

The rearrangement links TRBV28 to TRBJ2-1, with TRBD2 as a possible D gene (5 bases). Germline V lookup: CDR1 MDHEN, CDR2 SYDVKM. The CDR3 consists of 13 residues. V was pared by 2 bases and J by 6 bases, with 8 bases between. CDR3 DNA sequence: TGTGCCAGCAGTTTAGCTAGCTCCAATGAGCAGTTCTTC. This translates into CASSLASSNEQFF.

V usage is TRBV27 and J usage is TRBJ2-7; no reliable D call. The CDR3 spans 14 residues. Germline V gene data show CDR1 as MNHEY and CDR2 as SMNVEV (reference sequence). Trimming removed 3 bases from V and 0 bases from J, with 9 bases in between. The CDR3 here is CASSLGRHSYEQYF. Written as DNA, the CDR3 is TGTGCCAGCAGTTTGGGCAGGCACTCCTACGAGCAGTACTTC.

The rearrangement links TRBV29-1 to TRBJ2-5, with TRBD2 matching 7 bases. Germline V lookup: CDR1 SQVTM, CDR2 ANQGSEA. CDR3 length: 12 residues. J gave up 5 bases and V 7 bases, and 7 bases lay outside the gene matches. The CDR3 nucleotides are TGCAGCGCATCGGGAGGCCGGGAGACCCAGTACTTC. Amino acids: CSASGGRETQYF.

Here the CDR3 reads CASSLGTGYQETQYF. CDR3 nucleotides: TGTGCCAGCAGCTTGGGTACAGGGTACCAAGAGACCCAGTACTTC. This chain connects TRBV7-9 to TRBJ2-5; a weak D match, TRBD1 (6 bases). The V gene lost 3 bases and the J gene lost 0 bases, with 11 bases spanning the gap. Germline lookup yields CDR1 SEHNR and CDR2 FQNEAQ (reference sequence). The CDR3 spans 15 residues.